This T cell receptor beta chain was captured by sequencing in a study of cytomegalovirus exposure and HLA in healthy donors. Regarding the study as a whole: Per a later analysis, HLA-associated TCR beta chains showed more clonal expansion than other, equally common TCR beta chains.

Points on this clone: What it binds is not known.

CDR1 and CDR2 from the germline V gene are LNHDA and SQIVND (reference sequence). Trimming removed 9 bases from V and 6 bases from J; junction bases left unmatched: 10. The CDR3 spans 15 residues. The PCR was carried out with 60 Vbeta primers and 13 Jbeta primers. Profiled with immunoSEQ multiplex PCR; TCRdb holds only in-frame clones, not every one. The listing contains 80,000 to 95,000 clones. This chain links TRBV19 with TRBJ1-5, with 11 bases aligning to TRBD1. The sequenced sample was PBMCs. This receptor was identified in a man in his fifties in good health and CMV-seropositive. The CDR3 region has the DNA TGTGCCAGCCGCTTTCGGACAGGGGGCGGTCAGCCCCAGCATTTT. Residues: CASRFRTGGGQPQHF.